One and the same sample provided the 10 T cell receptor beta chains below, sequenced in a study of early T cells in non-severe SARS-CoV-2 infection (dated by TCRdb to the early 2020s). The library was prepared using 5' RACE. Instrument used: NextSeq 500. TCRdb redid the processing of the public reads, applying fastp at Q25 and MiXCR, and retained in-frame beta chains. Under each unique CDR3 protein, matching rows form one entry showing the most common genes and DNA. The sample table holds 60,000 or so distinct CDR3 sequences, of which less than 11% were seen once. In total, the top ten clones hold 4.5% of the sample. The sample taken for sequencing was whole blood. These receptors came from an adult who was a healthcare worker with PCR-confirmed SARS-CoV-2 infection or an uninfected control (not recorded which).

This clonotype was picked up many times. The rearrangement uses TRBV12-3 or TRBV12-4 and TRBJ1-2, with D unresolved. CDR3 length: 16 residues. The V end lost 5 bases, the J end lost 4 bases, and 20 bases lay between the germline ends. The CDR3 DNA follows: TGTGCCAGCAGTCTCATCCTCCGACCGTCGGCCTATGGCTACACCTTC. It translates to CASSLILRPSAYGYTF.

The chain combines TRBV5-6 with TRBJ1-4; D is unresolved. The V end was cut by 0 bases, the J end by 8 bases, with 11 bases between. Per the germline V gene, CDR1 is SGHDT and CDR2 is YYEEEE. This CDR3 region has 14 residues. The CDR3 loop is CASSLAGREEKLFF. The CDR3 DNA reads as TGTGCCAGCAGCTTGGCCGGACGGGAAGAAAAACTGTTTTTT. The complete variable domain, with remaining parts taken from reference TRBV5-6 and TRBJ1-4, reads DAGVTQSPTHLIKTRGQQVTLRCSPKSGHDTVSWYQQALGQGPQFIFQYYEEEERQRGNFPDRFSGHQFPNYSSELNVNALLLGDSALYLCASSLAGREEKLFFGSGTQLSVL.

This clonotype was seen more than once but under ten times. This chain joins TRBV9 and TRBJ2-3; the D gene could be TRBD1 or TRBD2 (6 bases each). Germline loops: CDR1 SGDLS, CDR2 YYNGEE. V was cut by 0 bases and J by 2 bases, with 7 bases left in between. The CDR3 runs to 14 residues. The CDR3 protein is CASSVAGATDTQYF. The DNA of the CDR3 is TGTGCCAGCAGCGTAGCGGGGGCCACAGATACGCAGTATTTT. Full variable domain (remainder filled in from reference TRBV9 and TRBJ2-3): DSGVTQTPKHLITATGQRVTLRCSPRSGDLSVYWYQQSLDQGLQFLIQYYNGEERAKGNILERFSAQQFPDLHSELNLSSLELGDSALYFCASSVAGATDTQYFGPGTRLTVL.

This clonotype has only a few counts. The V gene is TRBV7-9, the J gene TRBJ2-7; D not resolved. V lost 4 bases, J lost 0 bases, and 10 bases lay in between. The CDR3 consists of 14 residues. Germline-derived CDR1 and CDR2 are SEHNR and FQNEAQ (reference sequence). CDR3 nucleotide sequence: TGTGCCAGCAGCTCGGGCCTAGGCTCCTACGAGCAGTACTTC. Amino acid sequence: CASSSGLGSYEQYF. The complete variable domain, with remaining parts taken from reference TRBV7-9 and TRBJ2-7, reads DTGVSQNPRHKITKRGQNVTFRCDPISEHNRLYWYRQTLGQGPEFLTYFQNEAQLEKSRLLSDRFSAERPKGSFSTLEIQRTEQGDSAMYLCASSSGLGSYEQYFGPGTRLTVT.

This clonotype was found many times. The rearrangement links TRBV7-8 to TRBJ1-5; TRBD1 agrees at 9 bases. The CDR3 spans 15 residues. Germline values: CDR1 SGHVS, CDR2 FQNEAQ. V was pared by 5 bases and J by 5 bases, with 7 bases of the junction left unmatched. CDR3 sequence: CASSATGTGYQPQHF. CDR3 coding DNA: TGTGCCAGCAGCGCAACCGGGACAGGGTATCAGCCCCAGCATTTT.

This clonotype showed up many times. V and J are TRBV6-1 and TRBJ1-2, with no clear D. The CDR3 covers 12 residues. CDR1 MNHNS and CDR2 SASEGT come from the germline V gene. The ends were cut back, 1 base at V and 6 bases at J, with 6 bases in the middle. CDR3 loop: CASSEDYDGYTF. The CDR3 region has the DNA TGTGCCAGCAGTGAAGACTATGATGGCTACACCTTC.

The chain joins TRBV29-1 to TRBJ2-5; the D is unclear. V dropped 7 bases and J dropped 1 base, with 10 bases sitting between them. This CDR3 comprises 12 residues. Germline values: CDR1 SQVTM, CDR2 ANQGSEA. CDR3 residues: CSGYLPQETQYF. For the CDR3, the DNA is TGCAGCGGGTATTTGCCCCAAGAGACCCAGTACTTC.

V is TRBV11-3 and J is TRBJ1-2; 9 bases agree with TRBD1. CDR1 is SGHNT, CDR2 YENEEA, per germline. There are 15 residues in the CDR3. Trimming removed 2 bases from V and 5 bases from J; junction bases left unmatched: 6. The CDR3 is CASSLSGQGGYGYTF. The CDR3 DNA reads TGTGCCAGCAGCTTATCGGGACAGGGAGGTTATGGCTACACCTTC.

This clonotype turned up a few times. The V call is TRBV11-2, the J call TRBJ2-5, with unresolved D. CDR1 and CDR2 from the germline V gene are SGHAT and FQNNGV. This CDR3 region has 15 residues. Trimming removed 3 bases at V and 5 bases at J, with 16 bases between. DNA for the CDR3: TGTGCCAGCAGCTTTGCGACTCCCACCCTGGAGACCCAGTACTTC. This encodes CASSFATPTLETQYF.

This clonotype was recorded at least ten times. The rearrangement links TRBV6-1 to TRBJ2-1; TRBD2 aligns across 15 bases. From germline, CDR1 is MNHNS and CDR2 SASEGT. The CDR3 covers 20 residues. V dropped 3 bases and J dropped 0; count of bases not matched to a gene: 9. CDR3 protein: CASSDRTSGGAQSSYNEQFF. The CDR3 nucleotides read TGTGCCAGCAGTGACCGGACTAGCGGGGGGGCCCAGAGCTCCTACAATGAGCAGTTCTTC.